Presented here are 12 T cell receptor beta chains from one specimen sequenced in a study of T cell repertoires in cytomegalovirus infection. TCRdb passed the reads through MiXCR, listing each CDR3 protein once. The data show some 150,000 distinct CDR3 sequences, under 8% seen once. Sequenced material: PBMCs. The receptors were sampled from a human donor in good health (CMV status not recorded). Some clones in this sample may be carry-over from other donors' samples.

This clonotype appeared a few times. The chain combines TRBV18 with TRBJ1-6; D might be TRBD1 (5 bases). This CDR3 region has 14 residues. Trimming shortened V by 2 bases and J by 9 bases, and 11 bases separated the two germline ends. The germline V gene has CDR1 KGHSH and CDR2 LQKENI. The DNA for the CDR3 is TGTGCCAGCTCACCAGACAGTCAGGTTTCACCCCTCCACTTT. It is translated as CASSPDSQVSPLHF. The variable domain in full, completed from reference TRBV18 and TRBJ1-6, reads NAGVMQNPRHLVRRRGQEARLRCSPMKGHSHVYWYRQLPEEGLKFMVYLQKENIIDESGMPKERFSAEFPKEGPSILRIQQVVRGDSAAYFCASSPDSQVSPLHFGNGTRLTVT.

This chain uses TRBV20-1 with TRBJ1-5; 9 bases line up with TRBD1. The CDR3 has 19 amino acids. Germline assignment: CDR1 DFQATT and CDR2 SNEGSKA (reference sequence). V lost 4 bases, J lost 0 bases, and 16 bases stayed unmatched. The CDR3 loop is CSAMKTTGQGTYSNQPQHF. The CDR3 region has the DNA TGCAGTGCTATGAAGACCACGGGACAGGGCACCTATAGCAATCAGCCCCAGCATTTT.

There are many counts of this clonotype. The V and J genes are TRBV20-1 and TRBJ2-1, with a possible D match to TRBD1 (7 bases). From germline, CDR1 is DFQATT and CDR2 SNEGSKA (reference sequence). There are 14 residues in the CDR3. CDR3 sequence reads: CSTAGGGTYNEQFF. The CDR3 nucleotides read TGCAGCACCGCCGGAGGGGGCACATACAATGAGCAGTTCTTC.

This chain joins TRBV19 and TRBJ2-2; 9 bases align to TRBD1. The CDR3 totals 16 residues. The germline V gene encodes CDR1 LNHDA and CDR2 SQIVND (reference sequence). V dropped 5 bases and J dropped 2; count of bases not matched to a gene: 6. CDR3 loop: CASSAGTGHNTGELFF. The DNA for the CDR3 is TGTGCCAGTAGTGCAGGGACAGGGCATAACACCGGGGAGCTGTTTTTT.

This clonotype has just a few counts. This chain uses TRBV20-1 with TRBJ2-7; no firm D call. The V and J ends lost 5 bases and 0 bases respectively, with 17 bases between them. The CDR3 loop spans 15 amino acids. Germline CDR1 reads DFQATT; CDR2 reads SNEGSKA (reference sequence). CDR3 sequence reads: CSALVLGKSSYEQYF. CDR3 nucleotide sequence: TGCAGTGCTCTCGTGTTGGGGAAAAGCTCCTACGAGCAGTACTTC.

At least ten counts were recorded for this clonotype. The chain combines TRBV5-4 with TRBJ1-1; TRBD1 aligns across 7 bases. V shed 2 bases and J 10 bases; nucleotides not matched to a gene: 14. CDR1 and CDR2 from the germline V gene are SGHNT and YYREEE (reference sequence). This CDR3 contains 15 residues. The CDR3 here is CASSFGGTVRTSAFF. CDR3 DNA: TGTGCCAGCAGCTTTGGCGGGACAGTAAGGACTTCAGCTTTCTTT.

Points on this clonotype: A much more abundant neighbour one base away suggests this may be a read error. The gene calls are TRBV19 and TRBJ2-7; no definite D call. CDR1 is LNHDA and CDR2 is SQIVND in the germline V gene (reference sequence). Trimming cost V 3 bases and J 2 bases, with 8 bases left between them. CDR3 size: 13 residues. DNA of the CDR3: TGTGCCAGTAGTATCGGCAGAACCTACGAGCAGTACTTC. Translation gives CASSIGRTYEQYF.

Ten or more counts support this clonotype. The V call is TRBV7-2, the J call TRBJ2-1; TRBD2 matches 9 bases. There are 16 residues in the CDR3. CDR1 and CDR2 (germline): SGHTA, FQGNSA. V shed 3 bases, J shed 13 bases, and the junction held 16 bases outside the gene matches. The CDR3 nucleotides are TGTGCCAGCAGCTTTGGGGGGACTAGCCAATATCCTATCCAGTTCTTC. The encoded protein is CASSFGGTSQYPIQFF. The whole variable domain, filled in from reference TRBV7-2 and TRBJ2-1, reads GAGVSQSPSNKVTEKGKDVELRCDPISGHTALYWYRQSLGQGLEFLIYFQGNSAPDKSGLPSDRFSAERTGGSVSTLTIQRTQQEDSAVYLCASSFGGTSQYPIQFFGPGTRLTVL.

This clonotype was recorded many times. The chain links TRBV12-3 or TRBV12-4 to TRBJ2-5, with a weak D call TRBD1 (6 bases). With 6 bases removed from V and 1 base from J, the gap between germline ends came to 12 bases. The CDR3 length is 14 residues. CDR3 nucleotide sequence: TGTGCCAGCAGACGGACAGAATTCCAAGAGACCCAGTACTTC. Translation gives CASRRTEFQETQYF.

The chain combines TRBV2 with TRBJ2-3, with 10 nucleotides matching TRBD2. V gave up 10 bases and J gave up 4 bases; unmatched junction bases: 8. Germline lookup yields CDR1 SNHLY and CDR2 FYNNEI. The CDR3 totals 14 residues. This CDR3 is CATTPGLAADTQYF. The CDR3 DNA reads TGTGCCACTACCCCCGGACTAGCGGCAGATACGCAGTATTTT.

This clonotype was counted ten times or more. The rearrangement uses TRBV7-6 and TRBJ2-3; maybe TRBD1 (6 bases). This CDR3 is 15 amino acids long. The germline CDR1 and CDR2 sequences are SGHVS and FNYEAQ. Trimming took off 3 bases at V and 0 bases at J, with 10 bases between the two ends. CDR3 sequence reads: CASSLGDTSTDTQYF. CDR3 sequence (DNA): TGTGCCAGCAGCTTGGGGGACACCAGCACAGATACGCAGTATTTT.

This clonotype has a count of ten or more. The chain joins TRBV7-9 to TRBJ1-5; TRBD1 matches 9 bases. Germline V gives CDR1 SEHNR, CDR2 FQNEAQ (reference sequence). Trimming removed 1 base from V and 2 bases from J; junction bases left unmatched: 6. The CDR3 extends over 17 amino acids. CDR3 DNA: TGTGCCAGCAGCTTAGATCCGGGACAGGGAGGCAATCAGCCCCAGCATTTT. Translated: CASSLDPGQGGNQPQHF.